These 23 T cell receptor beta chains were all obtained from the same sample, sequenced in a study of blood T cell repertoires in COVID-19. The assay was immunoSEQ multiplex PCR, and TCRdb's table has in-frame clones only and misses some. The table lists tens of thousands of clones, 65% to 80% of them singletons. The sequenced material came from peripheral blood. These TCRs come from a human donor with active or convalescent COVID-19. The donor label of this sample is uncertain.

Many counts were recorded for this clone. Other DNA sequences within the sample encode an identical CDR3. This chain uses TRBV4-2 with TRBJ2-7; TRBD2 matches 14 bases. V shed 4 bases, J shed 2 bases, and the junction held 7 bases outside the gene matches. In germline, CDR1 is LGHNA, CDR2 YNFKEQ. CDR3 length: 17 residues. CDR3 residues: CASSPGTSGSLAYEQYF. CDR3 DNA: TGTGCCAGCAGCCCCGGGACTAGCGGGAGTTTGGCCTACGAGCAGTACTTC.

This clone showed up just a few times. The DNA for the CDR3 is TGTGCCAGCAGCTTAGCAGGGACTAATGAGCAGTTCTTC. Translated: CASSLAGTNEQFF. The chain has TRBV7-2 and TRBJ2-1; D is possibly TRBD2 (6 bases). This CDR3 region has 13 residues. In germline, CDR1 is SGHTA, CDR2 FQGNSA. The germline V and J ends were trimmed by 0 bases and 7 bases, with 7 bases remaining between them.

The rearrangement joins TRBV10-3 to TRBJ1-5; 7 nucleotides line up with TRBD1. J lost 0 bases, V lost 3 bases, and 2 bases had no gene match. Germline V gives CDR1 ENHRY, CDR2 SYGVKD. The CDR3 runs 15 residues. CDR3: CAISERDSSNQPQHF. For the CDR3, the DNA is TGTGCCATCAGTGAACGGGACAGTAGCAATCAGCCCCAGCATTTT.

The chain has TRBV5-5 and TRBJ2-7, with 8 bases aligning to TRBD2. The germline V gene has CDR1 SGHKS and CDR2 YYEKEE (reference sequence). The CDR3 runs 15 residues. With 2 bases clipped from V and 0 bases from J, the junction kept 4 bases outside the gene matches. The CDR3 loop is CASSFRLALSYEQYF. Written as DNA, the CDR3 is TGTGCCAGCAGCTTTCGACTAGCGCTCTCCTACGAGCAGTACTTC. The whole variable domain, filled in from reference TRBV5-5 and TRBJ2-7, reads DAGVTQSPTHLIKTRGQQVTLRCSPISGHKSVSWYQQVLGQGPQFIFQYYEKEERGRGNFPDRFSARQFPNYSSELNVNALLLGDSALYLCASSFRLALSYEQYFGPGTRLTVT.

V usage is TRBV27 and J usage is TRBJ2-7; 9 bases agree with TRBD2. CDR3 size: 14 residues. Germline CDR1 is MNHEY and CDR2 is SMNVEV (reference sequence). V dropped 6 bases and J dropped 6; count of bases not matched to a gene: 9. The CDR3 region has the DNA TGTGCCAGCAGCCGGGGACTAGCCGAAGGCGAGCAGTACTTC. This encodes CASSRGLAEGEQYF.

This clone was detected a few times. V gene TRBV5-4 combines with J gene TRBJ2-1; the match to TRBD2 covers 11 bases. Germline V CDR1 and CDR2: SGHNT, YYREEE (reference sequence). The CDR3 sequence is 16 residues long. Trimming took 0 bases from V and 6 from J; bases not matched to a gene: 5. The chain's CDR3 is CASSLAIAGGTNEQFF. In DNA, the CDR3 is TGTGCCAGCAGCTTGGCAATAGCGGGAGGGACCAATGAGCAGTTCTTC. The entire variable domain, with the rest obtained from reference TRBV5-4 and TRBJ2-1, is as follows: ETGVTQSPTHLIKTRGQQVTLRCSSQSGHNTVSWYQQALGQGPQFIFQYYREEENGRGNFPPRFSGLQFPNYSSELNVNALELDDSALYLCASSLAIAGGTNEQFFGPGTRLTVL.

This chain uses TRBV5-1 with TRBJ2-2; no firm D call. V was clipped by 2 bases and J by 5 bases, with 4 bases between them. Germline lookup yields CDR1 SGHRS and CDR2 YFSETQ. The length of the CDR3 is 12 residues. CDR3 residues: CASSFPTGELFF. Here the CDR3 DNA reads TGCGCCAGCAGCTTCCCAACCGGGGAGCTGTTTTTT.

The chain has TRBV30 and TRBJ1-2, with D perhaps matching TRBD1 (5 bases). CDR1 and CDR2 (germline): GTSNPN, SVGIG (reference sequence). Between the trimmed V and J ends, which lost 5 bases and 2 bases, there was a span of 9 bases. The CDR3 sequence is 12 residues long. The CDR3 protein is CAWLDRNYGYTF. In DNA form, the CDR3 reads TGTGCCTGGCTAGACAGAAACTATGGCTACACCTTC.

The chain combines TRBV21-1 with TRBJ1-1. TRBV21-1 is an annotated pseudogene. The CDR3 covers 14 residues. DNA of the CDR3: TGTGCCAGCAGCACCCGGGGGGAGAACACTGAAGCTTTCTTT. It translates to CASSTRGENTEAFF.

The chain combines TRBV7-2 with TRBJ2-3; maybe TRBD2 (5 bases). This CDR3 spans 16 amino acids. V lost 5 bases to trimming and J lost 2 bases, with 17 bases between them. Germline lookup yields CDR1 SGHTA and CDR2 FQGNSA. The CDR3 loop reads CASSPAASGPTDTQYF. For the CDR3, the DNA is TGTGCCAGCAGCCCCGCCGCGAGCGGCCCCACAGATACGCAGTATTTT.

This clone occurred a few times. The chain joins TRBV29-1 to TRBJ1-2; 8 positions match TRBD1. CDR3 length: 16 amino acids. Germline V gene lookup returns CDR1 SQVTM and CDR2 ANQGSEA. With 2 bases clipped from V and 1 base from J, the junction kept 9 bases outside the gene matches. CDR3 coding DNA: TGCAGCGTTGAAACGGGAAGCACAGGGGGTAACTATGGCTACACCTTC. It yields the protein CSVETGSTGGNYGYTF. The whole variable domain, remainder taken from reference TRBV29-1 and TRBJ1-2, is SAVISQKPSRDICQRGTSLTIQCQVDSQVTMMFWYRQQPGQSLTLIATANQGSEATYESGFVIDKFPISRPNLTFSTLTVSNMSPEDSSIYLCSVETGSTGGNYGYTFGSGTRLTVV.

The gene calls are TRBV3-1 (or the pseudogene TRBV3-2) and TRBJ2-3, with 15 bases that match TRBD2. CDR1 is LGHDT and CDR2 is YNNKEL in the germline V gene (reference sequence). This CDR3 is built from 16 residues. V was pared by 3 bases and J by 5 bases, with 3 bases of the junction left unmatched. The CDR3 protein is CASSQGLAGGLDTQYF. CDR3 bases: TGTGCCAGCAGCCAGGGACTAGCGGGAGGTCTAGATACGCAGTATTTT.

V is TRBV6-1 and J is TRBJ2-5, with D possibly TRBD2 on 5 matching bases. The CDR3 has 13 amino acids. Germline values: CDR1 MNHNS, CDR2 SASEGT. Trimming cost V 0 bases and J 5 bases, with 7 bases left between them. The CDR3 coding sequence is TGTGCCAGCAGTGAAGCCGGGGAGGAGACCCAGTACTTC. Protein sequence: CASSEAGEETQYF.

The CDR3 loop reads CASRSPDNPRAYF. The CDR3, as DNA: TGTGCCAGCAGGAGCCCGGACAACCCTCGTGCGTACTTC. The chain links TRBV6-5 to TRBJ2-7, with a tentative D call TRBD1 (5 bases). The CDR3 has 13 residues. V was clipped by 6 bases and J by 12 bases, with 21 bases between them. Germline V gives CDR1 MNHEY, CDR2 SVGAGI.

In nucleotides, the CDR3 is TGTGCCAGCAGATTCCGGGACAGGTTGGTCACCCTCCACTTT. Translating gives CASRFRDRLVTLHF. V and J are TRBV2 and TRBJ1-6; TRBD1 agrees at 8 bases. Germline V gene sequence: CDR1 SNHLY, CDR2 FYNNEI. CDR3 size: 14 residues. With 6 bases clipped from V and 14 bases from J, the junction kept 12 bases outside the gene matches.

The rearrangement links TRBV2 to TRBJ2-1; TRBD1 matches 8 bases. In germline, CDR1 is SNHLY, CDR2 FYNNEI. J gave up 4 bases and V 2 bases, and 1 base lay outside the gene matches. CDR3 length: 14 residues. DNA of the CDR3: TGTGCCAGCAGTGAACAGGGGGCTTACAATGAGCAGTTCTTC. It is translated as CASSEQGAYNEQFF.

The genes are TRBV5-1 and TRBJ2-5; weak D call: TRBD2 (5 bases). Germline CDR1 SGHRS, CDR2 YFSETQ. The CDR3 covers 14 residues. V was pared by 0 bases and J by 4 bases, with 10 bases between. The CDR3 sequence: CASSLAGNLETQYF. The CDR3 coding sequence is TGCGCCAGCAGCTTGGCCGGGAATTTAGAGACCCAGTACTTC.

The chain recombines TRBV4-1 with TRBJ2-7; 11 bases match TRBD1. Germline V gene data show CDR1 as MGHRA and CDR2 as YSYEKL. The J segment lost 3 bases and the V segment lost 5 bases, leaving 6 bases of the junction unmatched. The CDR3 runs 15 residues. In DNA form, the CDR3 reads TGCGCCAGCAGCTTCACCGGGACAGGGGGCTACGAGCAGTACTTC. Encoded protein: CASSFTGTGGYEQYF.

This chain links TRBV7-3 with TRBJ2-1; 7 bases are shared with TRBD2. Germline assignment: CDR1 SGHTA and CDR2 FQGTGA. V was pared by 4 bases and J by 10 bases, with 7 bases of the junction left unmatched. The CDR3 is 13 amino acids. The CDR3 nucleotides read TGTGCCAGCAGCTCATTAGCGGGCCGAGAGCAGTTCTTC. It specifies CASSSLAGREQFF.

This chain links TRBV15 with TRBJ2-5; D is uncertain. Looked up from germline, CDR1 is LNHNV and CDR2 is YYDKDF (reference sequence). The CDR3 is made up of 13 amino acids. V lost 2 bases and J lost 4, with 8 bases in between. CDR3 protein: CATSRSPSETQYF. The DNA for the CDR3 is TGTGCCACCAGCAGATCCCCTTCAGAGACCCAGTACTTC. Full variable domain (missing parts from reference TRBV15 and TRBJ2-5): DAMVIQNPRYQVTQFGKPVTLSCSQTLNHNVMYWYQQKSSQAPKLLFHYYDKDFNNEADTPDNFQSRRPNTSFCFLDIRSPGLGDTAMYLCATSRSPSETQYFGPGTRLLVL.

The CDR3 here is CASSAGQGATGELFF. In DNA, the CDR3 is TGTGCCAGCAGTGCGGGACAGGGGGCCACCGGGGAGCTGTTTTTT. The rearrangement links TRBV2 to TRBJ2-2; TRBD1 matches at 12 bases. V shed 4 bases and J 4 bases; nucleotides not matched to a gene: 1. The CDR3 runs 15 residues. Germline CDR1 and CDR2: SNHLY and FYNNEI. Drawing the rest from reference TRBV2 and TRBJ2-2, the complete variable domain is EPEVTQTPSHQVTQMGQEVILRCVPISNHLYFYWYRQILGQKVEFLVSFYNNEISEKSEIFDDQFSVERPDGSNFTLKIRSTKLEDSAMYFCASSAGQGATGELFFGEGSRLTVL.

V and J are TRBV6-2 or TRBV6-3 and TRBJ1-1, with no clear D. The length of the CDR3 is 13 residues. V lost 4 bases to trimming and J lost 5 bases, with 11 bases between them. Germline V CDR1 and CDR2: MNHEY, SVGEGT. The CDR3 coding sequence is TGTGCCAGCAGTTTAGGCGCGGGAACTGAAGCTTTCTTT. Translation gives CASSLGAGTEAFF.

The rearrangement joins TRBV30 to TRBJ2-1, with 7 bases identical to TRBD2. The germline V gene encodes CDR1 GTSNPN and CDR2 SVGIG (reference sequence). The ends lost 5 bases at V and 5 bases at J; junction bases unmatched: 9. The CDR3 is made up of 14 amino acids. In DNA, the CDR3 is TGTGCCTGGGGGTACCAGCGGGATCACAATGAGCAGTTCTTC. Protein sequence: CAWGYQRDHNEQFF.